These 23 T cell receptor beta chains originate from one sample sequenced in a study of T cells after yellow fever vaccination. TCRdb re-called the 5' RACE reads with MiXCR, one entry per CDR3 protein. Seen here are 300,000 to 400,000 distinct CDR3 sequences, 6% to 8% observed once, and the top ten hold around 16%. Material: PBMCs, obtained 5 days after the yellow fever booster vaccination. The receptor source for this set is a young man who received the YFV17D yellow fever vaccine.

V is TRBV7-3 and J is TRBJ2-1; the D gene is possibly TRBD2 (5 bases). Germline loops: CDR1 SGHTA, CDR2 FQGTGA. This CDR3 spans 14 amino acids. The ends were cut back, 1 base at V and 4 bases at J, with 8 bases in the middle. The CDR3, as DNA: TGTGCCAGCAGCTTAATTACGGGGTACAATGAGCAGTTCTTC. Its protein is CASSLITGYNEQFF.

This chain uses TRBV7-2 with TRBJ2-3, with D perhaps matching TRBD1 or TRBD2 (5 bases each). This CDR3 spans 16 amino acids. The V gene's germline CDR1 is SGHTA and CDR2 FQGNSA. The V end lost 4 bases, the J end lost 5 bases, and 19 bases lay between the germline ends. CDR3 sequence: CASSSGPPNFGDTQYF. The CDR3 DNA reads TGTGCCAGCAGCTCGGGACCCCCAAACTTTGGAGATACGCAGTATTTT.

There are many counts of this clonotype. The V gene is TRBV18, the J gene TRBJ2-5; D is undetermined. The CDR3 extends over 13 amino acids. Trimming stripped 0 bases from V and 3 bases from J, with 5 bases between. Germline V gene lookup returns CDR1 KGHSH and CDR2 LQKENI. The CDR3 is CASSPPKEETQYF. CDR3 DNA sequence: TGTGCCAGCTCACCACCCAAAGAAGAGACCCAGTACTTC.

This clonotype has a count of ten or more. The rearrangement links TRBV20-1 to TRBJ1-6; D gene ambiguous. There are 14 residues in the CDR3. Trimming cost V 1 base and J 8 bases, with 12 bases left between them. Germline V gene lookup returns CDR1 DFQATT and CDR2 SNEGSKA (reference sequence). CDR3 nucleotide sequence: TGCAGTGCTAGAGTTTGGGGTGGAGATTCACCCCTCCACTTT. Protein: CSARVWGGDSPLHF.

This clonotype was seen a few times. The CDR3 region is CSARVTDRAPNEQYF. CDR3 coding DNA: TGCAGTGCTAGAGTTACGGACAGGGCACCCAACGAGCAGTACTTC. The V and J genes are TRBV20-1 and TRBJ2-7; 8 bases are shared with TRBD1. The length of the CDR3 is 15 residues. The trim removed 1 base at V and 5 bases at J, leaving 10 bases unmatched. Germline-derived CDR1 and CDR2 are DFQATT and SNEGSKA (reference sequence).

This clonotype came up a few times. This sequence joins TRBV12-3 or TRBV12-4 and TRBJ2-1; 8 bases agree with TRBD2. The ends lost 3 bases at V and 5 bases at J; junction bases unmatched: 6. The CDR3 spans 15 residues. The CDR3 DNA reads as TGTGCCAGCAGTTTGGATAGCGGGAACCACAATGAGCAGTTCTTC. This sequence encodes CASSLDSGNHNEQFF.

This clonotype was picked up a small number of times. The gene calls are TRBV19 and TRBJ2-3; D call uncertain. The CDR3 extends over 11 amino acids. The V gene lost 9 bases and the J gene lost 7 bases, with 11 bases spanning the gap. CDR1 LNHDA and CDR2 SQIVND come from the germline V gene (reference sequence). The CDR3 DNA reads TGTGCCAGCACCGATTGGAATACGCAGTATTTT. Translation: CASTDWNTQYF.

This chain joins TRBV6-5 and TRBJ2-1; D is ambiguous. Trimming took off 0 bases at V and 4 bases at J, with 13 bases between the two ends. This CDR3 contains 16 residues. Germline CDR1 and CDR2: MNHEY and SVGAGI. This CDR3 reads CASSYSQPAAYNEQFF. In nucleotides, the CDR3 is TGTGCCAGCAGTTACTCTCAGCCGGCCGCATACAATGAGCAGTTCTTC.

This clonotype was picked up many times. The gene calls are TRBV27 and TRBJ2-1; 7 bases are a match to TRBD2. V lost 7 bases, J lost 0 bases, and 12 bases stayed unmatched. This CDR3 spans 17 amino acids. Germline V CDR1 and CDR2: MNHEY, SMNVEV (reference sequence). CDR3 in amino acids: CASTRGGGVRSYNEQFF. In DNA, the CDR3 is TGTGCCAGCACCCGCGGCGGGGGAGTTCGCTCCTACAATGAGCAGTTCTTC.

This clonotype was counted between two and nine times. The chain is built from TRBV27 and TRBJ2-1; tentative D call: TRBD1 (6 bases). V was pared by 2 bases and J by 6 bases, with 11 bases between. Germline V gene data show CDR1 as MNHEY and CDR2 as SMNVEV (reference sequence). This CDR3 region has 14 residues. CDR3 bases: TGTGCCAGCAGTTTACCAGGGGCTACCAATGAGCAGTTCTTC. It specifies CASSLPGATNEQFF.

This chain uses TRBV27 with TRBJ2-6, with a possible D match to TRBD2 (5 bases). Trimming took 10 bases from V and 2 from J, leaving 12 bases between them. Germline loops: CDR1 MNHEY, CDR2 SMNVEV (reference sequence). The length of the CDR3 is 14 residues. This chain's CDR3 is CATLPTTGANVLTF. CDR3 DNA: TGTGCCACCCTCCCGACTACTGGGGCCAACGTCCTGACTTTC.

This clonotype was seen at least ten times. The chain couples TRBV7-9 to TRBJ1-1; D uncertain. The CDR3 runs 13 residues. Trimming shortened V by 3 bases and J by 7 bases, and 12 bases separated the two germline ends. Germline V lookup: CDR1 SEHNR, CDR2 FQNEAQ (reference sequence). The CDR3 region is CASSFPAGFEAFF. In nucleotides, the CDR3 is TGTGCCAGCAGCTTCCCGGCAGGATTTGAAGCTTTCTTT.

The V call is TRBV6-2 or TRBV6-3, the J call TRBJ2-1; D might be TRBD2 (6 bases). The CDR3 is made up of 13 amino acids. Trimming left V 8 bases short and J 10 bases short, with 18 bases between. Germline loops: CDR1 MNHEY, CDR2 SVGEGT. CDR3 loop: CASAGIPSGEQFF. The DNA for the CDR3 is TGTGCCAGCGCGGGGATCCCCTCAGGGGAGCAGTTCTTC.

This clonotype was detected ten times or more. The J gene is TRBJ2-7, the V gene TRBV19; perhaps TRBD1 as D (5 bases). In germline, CDR1 is LNHDA, CDR2 SQIVND (reference sequence). The CDR3 extends over 16 amino acids. Between the trimmed V and J ends, which lost 5 bases and 4 bases, there was a span of 21 bases. CDR3 amino acids: CASSSTTGTFNYEQYF. As DNA, the CDR3 is TGTGCCAGTAGTTCGACAACAGGTACCTTTAATTACGAGCAGTACTTC.

This clonotype was counted ten times or more. The chain carries TRBV4-2 and TRBJ2-5; weak D call: TRBD1 (6 bases). V lost 2 bases to trimming and J lost 5 bases, with 15 bases between them. The CDR3 runs to 15 residues. The germline V gene has CDR1 LGHNA and CDR2 YNFKEQ. CDR3 region: CASSQIGQGPETQYF. The DNA for the CDR3 is TGTGCCAGCAGCCAAATAGGCCAGGGGCCGGAGACCCAGTACTTC.

This clonotype was detected only a few times. CDR3 bases: TGCGCCAGCAGTCCCGGGACAGGGGGCTTCGAGCCCCAGCATTTT. This translates into CASSPGTGGFEPQHF. The V gene is TRBV10-2, the J gene TRBJ1-5; 12 bases fit TRBD1. There are 15 residues in the CDR3. V lost 5 bases to trimming and J lost 8 bases; unmatched junction nucleotides: 7. Germline-derived CDR1 and CDR2 are WSHSY and SAAADI.

Ten or more counts support this clonotype. The chain links TRBV5-1 to TRBJ2-7; the D gene is possibly TRBD2 (5 bases). This CDR3 is built from 13 residues. Trimming took 3 bases from V and 3 from J, leaving 10 bases between them. Germline V lookup: CDR1 SGHRS, CDR2 YFSETQ. CDR3 in DNA: TGCGCCAGCAGCTGGACTGGCAGCTACGAGCAGTACTTC. Its translation is CASSWTGSYEQYF.

In its sample, this clonotype was seen a few times. V is TRBV20-1 and J is TRBJ2-7, with a possible D match to TRBD1 (7 bases). The CDR3 has 14 amino acids. Germline values: CDR1 DFQATT, CDR2 SNEGSKA (reference sequence). V was clipped by 1 base and J by 3 bases, with 13 bases between them. CDR3 loop: CSARVQGGRYEQYF. The CDR3 coding sequence is TGCAGTGCTAGAGTGCAGGGGGGCCGCTACGAGCAGTACTTC.

This clonotype was recorded at least ten times. DNA of the CDR3: TGCGCCAGCAGCTTTTACAGCCAAGAGACCCAGTACTTC. The encoded protein is CASSFYSQETQYF. V and J are TRBV5-1 and TRBJ2-5; D gene ambiguous. The CDR3 loop spans 13 amino acids. Trimming pared 2 bases from V and 1 base from J, leaving 6 bases between. Germline loops: CDR1 SGHRS, CDR2 YFSETQ.

The chain is built from TRBV5-1 and TRBJ2-5; possible D gene TRBD1, 6 bases. The germline V gene has CDR1 SGHRS and CDR2 YFSETQ. The germline V and J ends were trimmed by 3 bases and 4 bases, with 16 bases remaining between them. This CDR3 comprises 15 residues. The CDR3 region is CASSWGPSTRETQYF. The CDR3 DNA follows: TGCGCCAGCAGCTGGGGGCCCTCAACACGAGAGACCCAGTACTTC.

This clonotype was counted a few times. V and J are TRBV5-6 and TRBJ2-1, with TRBD1 as a possible D gene (5 bases). CDR3 length equals 13 residues. Trimming left V 5 bases short and J 11 bases short, with 17 bases between. Germline V CDR1 and CDR2: SGHDT, YYEEEE. CDR3 sequence (DNA): TGTGCCAGCAGGCCTTCAGGGCAGGTTAAGCAGTTCTTC. Encoded protein: CASRPSGQVKQFF.

This clonotype appeared a few times. The chain recombines TRBV30 with TRBJ1-5; possible D gene TRBD1, 6 bases. Trimming took off 1 base at V and 3 bases at J, with 7 bases between the two ends. The CDR3 covers 13 residues. The germline gives CDR1 GTSNPN, CDR2 SVGIG (reference sequence). The CDR3 loop reads CAWSGDTNQPQHF. CDR3 in DNA: TGTGCCTGGAGTGGGGACACCAATCAGCCCCAGCATTTT.

This clonotype appeared many times. This rearrangement joins TRBV6-1 to TRBJ2-1; TRBD2 aligns across 7 bases. Germline CDR1 is MNHNS and CDR2 is SASEGT. The V and J ends lost 9 bases and 4 bases, in that order; junction bases with no gene match: 15. The CDR3 covers 16 residues. CDR3: CASNQVASGGYNEQFF. CDR3 nucleotide sequence: TGTGCCAGTAATCAGGTGGCTAGCGGAGGTTACAATGAGCAGTTCTTC.